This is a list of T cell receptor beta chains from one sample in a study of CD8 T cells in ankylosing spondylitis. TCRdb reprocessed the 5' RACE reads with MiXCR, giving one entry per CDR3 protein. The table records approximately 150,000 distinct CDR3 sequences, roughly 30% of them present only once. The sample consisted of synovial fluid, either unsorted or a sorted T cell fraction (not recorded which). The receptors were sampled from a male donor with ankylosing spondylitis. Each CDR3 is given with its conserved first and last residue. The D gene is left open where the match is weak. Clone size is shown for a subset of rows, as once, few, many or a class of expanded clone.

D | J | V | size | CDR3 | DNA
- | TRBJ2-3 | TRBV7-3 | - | CASSLSTLLTDTQYF | TGTGCCAGCAGCCTTAGTACCTTACTCACAGATACGCAGTATTTT
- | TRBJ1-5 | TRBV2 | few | CASSVGGDSNQPQHF | TGTGCCAGCAGTGTTGGGGGGGACAGCAATCAGCCCCAGCATTTT
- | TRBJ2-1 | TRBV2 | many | CASSETSSYNEQFF | TGTGCCAGCAGTGAGACTAGCTCCTACAATGAGCAGTTCTTC
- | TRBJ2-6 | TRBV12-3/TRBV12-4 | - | CASSLVGRGMAGANVLTF | TGTGCCAGCAGTTTAGTGGGCAGGGGAATGGCTGGGGCCAACGTCCTGACTTTC
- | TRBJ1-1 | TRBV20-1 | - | CSARSSATEAFF | TGCAGTGCTAGGAGTAGCGCCACTGAAGCTTTCTTT
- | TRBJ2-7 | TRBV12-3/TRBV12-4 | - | CASSLAGGDGPYEQYF | TGTGCCAGCAGTTTAGCCGGTGGGGACGGGCCCTACGAGCAGTACTTC
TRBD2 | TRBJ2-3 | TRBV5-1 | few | CASSRLAGSTDTQYF | TGCGCCAGCAGCCGCCTAGCGGGCAGCACAGATACGCAGTATTTT
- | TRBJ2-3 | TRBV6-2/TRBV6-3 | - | CASSLGRQDTDTQYF | TGTGCCAGCAGCCTGGGACGACAGGACACAGATACGCAGTATTTT
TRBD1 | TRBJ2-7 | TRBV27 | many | CASSIHPDRVSYEQYF | TGTGCCAGCAGTATACACCCGGACAGGGTAAGCTACGAGCAGTACTTC
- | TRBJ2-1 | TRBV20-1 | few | CSASPIAYNEQFF | TGCAGTGCTAGCCCCATAGCCTACAATGAGCAGTTCTTC
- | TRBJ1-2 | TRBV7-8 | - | CASSPGEKEVHTF | TGTGCCAGCAGTCCGGGAGAGAAAGAGGTACACACCTTC
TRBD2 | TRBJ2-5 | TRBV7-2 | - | CASSAGLAGEGTQYF | TGTGCCAGCAGCGCAGGCCTAGCGGGAGAGGGGACCCAGTACTTC
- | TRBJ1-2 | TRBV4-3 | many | CASSPMVLEYGYTF | TGCGCCAGCAGCCCGATGGTTCTAGAGTATGGCTACACCTTC
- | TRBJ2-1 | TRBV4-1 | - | CASSPQWGTWESSYNEQFF | TGCGCCAGCAGCCCCCAATGGGGGACTTGGGAAAGCTCCTACAATGAGCAGTTCTTC
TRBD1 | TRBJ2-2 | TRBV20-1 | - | CSAKTGRGNTGELFF | TGCAGTGCAAAGACAGGGAGAGGAAACACCGGGGAGCTGTTTTTT
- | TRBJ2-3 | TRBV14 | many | CASSRFATDTQYF | TGTGCCAGCAGCCGATTTGCCACAGATACGCAGTATTTT